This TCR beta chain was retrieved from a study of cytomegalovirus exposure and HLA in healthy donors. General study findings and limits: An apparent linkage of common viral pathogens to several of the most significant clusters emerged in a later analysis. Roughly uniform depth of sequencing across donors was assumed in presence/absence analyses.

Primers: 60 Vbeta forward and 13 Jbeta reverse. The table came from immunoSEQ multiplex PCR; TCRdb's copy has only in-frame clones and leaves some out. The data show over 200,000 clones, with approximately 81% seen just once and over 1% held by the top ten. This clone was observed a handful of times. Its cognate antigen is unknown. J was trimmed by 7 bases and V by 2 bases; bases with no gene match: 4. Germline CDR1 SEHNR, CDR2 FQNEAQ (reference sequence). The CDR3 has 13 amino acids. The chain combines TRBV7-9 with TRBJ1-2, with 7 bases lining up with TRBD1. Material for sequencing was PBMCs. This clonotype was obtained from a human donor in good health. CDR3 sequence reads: CASSLTGARGYTF. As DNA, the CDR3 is TGTGCCAGCAGCTTAACAGGGGCGCGTGGCTACACCTTC.